What follows are 5 T cell receptor beta chains derived from one specimen sequenced in a study of breast tumors, draining lymph nodes, adjacent tissues. TCRdb re-called the multiplex PCR reads with MiXCR, one entry per CDR3 protein. The sample includes 85,000 to 130,000 distinct CDR3 sequences, less than 40% of them seen just once. Samples came from axillary lymph nodes draining the breast cancer. The sample comprised axillary lymph node tissue. These receptor sequences come from a female donor with breast cancer. Some clones in this sample may be carry-over from other donors' samples.

The CDR3 nucleotides are TGTGCCAGCAGCCCGCCAGCAGGTGGGGCCTACAATGAGCAGTTCTTC. It specifies CASSPPAGGAYNEQFF. The chain carries TRBV7-9 and TRBJ2-1; D gene ambiguous. With 5 bases removed from V and 2 bases from J, the gap between germline ends came to 16 bases. The CDR3 runs to 16 residues. The germline V gene has CDR1 SEHNR and CDR2 FQNEAQ (reference sequence).

The J gene is TRBJ2-1, the V gene TRBV6-6; TRBD2 might be the D (5 bases). Germline CDR1 reads MNHNY; CDR2 reads SVGAGI (reference sequence). Trimming pared 6 bases from V and 2 bases from J, leaving 5 bases between. This CDR3 contains 12 residues. For the CDR3, the DNA is TGTGCCAGCAGGCGGGCCTACAATGAGCAGTTCTTC. It is translated as CASRRAYNEQFF.

The V gene is TRBV7-9, the J gene TRBJ2-7; 12 nucleotides align to TRBD2. The CDR3 consists of 15 residues. V trimming: 5 bases; J trimming: 3 bases; junction bases outside the gene matches: 5. The germline V gene has CDR1 SEHNR and CDR2 FQNEAQ (reference sequence). The CDR3 sequence is CASSEGLAGYYEQYF. The CDR3 nucleotides are TGTGCCAGCAGCGAGGGACTAGCGGGCTACTACGAGCAGTACTTC.

This clonotype was picked up many times. The chain combines TRBV5-1 with TRBJ2-2, with a possible D match to TRBD1 (7 bases). V was pared by 4 bases and J by 7 bases, with 17 bases between. The CDR3 loop spans 15 amino acids. CDR1 is SGHRS and CDR2 is YFSETQ in the germline V gene. CDR3 coding DNA: TGCGCCAGCAGCCCTACAGGGGCGGGAATCGGGGAGCTGTTTTTT. Translation: CASSPTGAGIGELFF. The full variable domain, its missing parts supplied by reference TRBV5-1 and TRBJ2-2, is KAGVTQTPRYLIKTRGQQVTLSCSPISGHRSVSWYQQTPGQGLQFLFEYFSETQRNKGNFPGRFSGRQFSNSRSEMNVSTLELGDSALYLCASSPTGAGIGELFFGEGSRLTVL.

The chain has TRBV2 and TRBJ2-2; 9 nucleotides match TRBD2. CDR1 SNHLY and CDR2 FYNNEI come from the germline V gene. J lost 6 bases, V lost 9 bases, and 11 bases had no gene match. The CDR3 is made up of 15 amino acids. CDR3 sequence: CASLGGTSGPGELFF. CDR3 sequence (DNA): TGTGCCAGTTTGGGTGGTACTAGCGGGCCCGGGGAGCTGTTTTTT.